This T cell receptor (beta chain) was captured in a study of cytomegalovirus exposure and HLA in healthy donors. Findings and caveats of the study: Analysis performed later found 16,000 or so TCR beta sequences associated with HLA alleles at 0.05 false discovery rate.

This clone was recorded a few times. Its antigen is unidentified. In the PCR, 60 Vbeta and 13 Jbeta primers were used. Some clones are missing from TCRdb's copy, which holds only in-frame ones; the method was immunoSEQ multiplex PCR. The table shows about 200,000 clones, with approximately 86% occurring only once. Germline lookup yields CDR1 SGHRS and CDR2 YFSETQ. V lost 4 bases, J lost 5 bases, and 11 bases stayed unmatched. The length of the CDR3 is 15 residues. Material for sequencing was PBMCs. This rearrangement joins TRBV5-1 to TRBJ2-5, with TRBD1 matching over 7 bases. This TCR was sampled from a woman in her 30s in good health and CMV-seronegative. The CDR3 spells CASSLSGTAEETQYF. The CDR3 nucleotides are TGCGCCAGCAGCCTATCCGGGACAGCGGAGGAGACCCAGTACTTC.